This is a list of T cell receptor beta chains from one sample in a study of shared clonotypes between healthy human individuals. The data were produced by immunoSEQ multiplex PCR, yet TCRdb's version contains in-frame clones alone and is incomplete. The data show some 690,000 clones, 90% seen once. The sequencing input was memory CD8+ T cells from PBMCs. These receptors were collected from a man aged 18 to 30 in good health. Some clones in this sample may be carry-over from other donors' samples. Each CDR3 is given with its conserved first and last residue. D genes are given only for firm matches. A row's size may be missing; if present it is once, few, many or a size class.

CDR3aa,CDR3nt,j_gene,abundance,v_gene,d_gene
CASSQEGTGFHQPQHF,TGCGCCAGCAGCCAGGAAGGGACAGGGTTTCATCAGCCCCAGCATTTT,TRBJ1-5,-,TRBV4-1,TRBD1
CASSPYAGEGSNQPQHF,TGTGCCAGCAGCCCCTATGCCGGGGAGGGGAGCAATCAGCCCCAGCATTTT,TRBJ1-5,-,TRBV11-2,-
CASSLISPSGSTDTQYF,TGTGCCAGCAGTTTAATCTCTCCTAGCGGAAGCACAGATACGCAGTATTTT,TRBJ2-3,-,TRBV27,TRBD2
CASSLTTGVEQYF,TGTGCCAGCAGCTTAACGACAGGGGTCGAGCAGTACTTC,TRBJ2-7,once,TRBV7-7,TRBD1
CASSFFLSGDGNTIYF,TGTGCCAGCAGCTTTTTCCTCAGTGGTGATGGAAACACCATATATTTT,TRBJ1-3,-,TRBV7-9,-
CASSGTGGGSDTQYF,TGTGCCAGCAGCGGTACAGGGGGTGGTTCAGATACGCAGTATTTT,TRBJ2-3,-,TRBV11-3,TRBD1
CAISGPGTSGSEPHLSTDTQYF,TGTGCCATCAGCGGGCCCGGGACTAGCGGGAGTGAACCCCACCTTAGCACAGATACGCAGTATTTT,TRBJ2-3,-,TRBV10-3,TRBD2
CASSLRGGFTEAFF,TGTGCCAGTAGTTTAAGAGGGGGGTTCACTGAAGCTTTCTTT,TRBJ1-1,-,TRBV19,-
CASSYSKGFFYEQYF,TGTGCCAGCAGTTACTCAAAGGGTTTCTTCTACGAGCAGTACTTC,TRBJ2-7,few,TRBV6-6,-
CASSQVGRGNEQFF,TGCGCCAGCAGCCAAGTCGGACGGGGCAATGAGCAGTTCTTC,TRBJ2-1,-,TRBV4-1,-
CASSDGTGGTGELFF,TGTGCCAGCAGTGACGGGACAGGGGGCACCGGGGAGCTGTTTTTT,TRBJ2-2,few,TRBV6-4,TRBD1
CASSPLAGSTDTQYF,TGTGCCAGCAGCCCTCTAGCGGGGAGCACAGATACGCAGTATTTT,TRBJ2-3,-,TRBV9,TRBD2
CASSIEGAGGYEQYF,TGTGCCAGTAGTATTGAGGGGGCCGGTGGGTACGAGCAGTACTTC,TRBJ2-7,-,TRBV19,TRBD1
CASSTGQGVNPGELFF,TGTGCCAGCAGCACCGGACAGGGTGTAAACCCCGGGGAGCTGTTTTTT,TRBJ2-2,once,TRBV5-6,TRBD1
CASGTAKTSGNTIYF,TGTGCCAGTGGGACAGCCAAAACCTCTGGAAACACCATATATTTT,TRBJ1-3,-,TRBV19,TRBD1
CASTLSRGTEAFF,TGTGCCAGTACCTTGAGCCGGGGCACTGAAGCTTTCTTT,TRBJ1-1,few,TRBV19,-
CASFLTDMNTEAFF,TGTGCCAGCTTTCTGACAGATATGAACACTGAAGCTTTCTTT,TRBJ1-1,-,TRBV6-5,-
CASSESRSGAYGYTF,TGTGCCAGCAGTGAGTCCCGTTCAGGAGCCTATGGCTACACCTTC,TRBJ1-2,-,TRBV6-1,-
CASSQITSVEQYF,TGCGCCAGCAGCCAAATCACGTCGGTCGAGCAGTACTTC,TRBJ2-7,-,TRBV4-1,-
CASTERGGSQERGTYEQYF,TGTGCCAGCACCGAGAGGGGGGGCTCACAGGAAAGGGGCACCTACGAGCAGTACTTC,TRBJ2-7,-,TRBV27,-
CASSQDRGGETQYF,TGTGCCAGCAGCCAAGACAGGGGCGGGGAGACCCAGTACTTC,TRBJ2-5,-,TRBV7-6,TRBD1
CASSVGWAGTETQYF,TGTGCCAGCAGCGTAGGGTGGGCAGGGACCGAGACCCAGTACTTC,TRBJ2-5,-,TRBV9,-
CASSQRLAGISGANVLTF,TGTGCCAGCAGCCAACGACTAGCGGGGATCTCTGGGGCCAACGTCCTGACTTTC,TRBJ2-6,-,TRBV7-9,TRBD2
CAGASGRAYEQYF,TGTGCCGGGGCTAGCGGGAGGGCGTACGAGCAGTACTTC,TRBJ2-7,-,TRBV7-9,TRBD2
CASSWFQDNEQFF,TGTGCCAGCAGTTGGTTCCAGGACAATGAGCAGTTCTTC,TRBJ2-1,-,TRBV27,-
CASSLGTTDTQYF,TGTGCCAGCAGTTTAGGGACCACAGATACGCAGTATTTT,TRBJ2-3,-,TRBV28,-
CASNTRLTGTNTEAFF,TGTGCCAGCAATACCAGGTTGACAGGGACGAACACTGAAGCTTTCTTT,TRBJ1-1,-,TRBV28,TRBD1
CASRVRNTGELFF,TGTGCCAGCAGGGTTCGAAACACCGGGGAGCTGTTTTTT,TRBJ2-2,once,TRBV2,-
CASSFGLLNEQFF,TGTGCCAGCAGTTTTGGGCTTCTCAATGAGCAGTTCTTC,TRBJ2-1,-,TRBV27,-
CASSQGQGQETQYF,TGTGCCAGCAGTCAGGGACAGGGGCAAGAGACCCAGTACTTC,TRBJ2-5,once,TRBV28,TRBD1
CASSQERTRSYNEQFF,TGCGCCAGCAGCCAAGAGCGGACTAGATCTTACAATGAGCAGTTCTTC,TRBJ2-1,once,TRBV4-1,TRBD2
CSAPTGLGYTF,TGCAGTGCTCCGACAGGGTTAGGCTACACCTTC,TRBJ1-2,-,TRBV20-1,TRBD1
CAISDGGDNSYEQYF,TGTGCCATCAGTGATGGCGGGGACAACTCCTACGAGCAGTACTTC,TRBJ2-7,-,TRBV10-3,-
CASSPRGAKNIQYF,TGTGCCAGCAGCCCCCGGGGAGCCAAAAACATTCAGTACTTC,TRBJ2-4,-,TRBV9,-
CASSVKGLPGSEQYF,TGTGCCAGCAGCGTAAAGGGCCTGCCGGGGAGTGAGCAGTACTTC,TRBJ2-7,-,TRBV9,-
CASRWGGELFF,TGTGCCAGCAGGTGGGGCGGGGAGCTGTTTTTT,TRBJ2-2,-,TRBV7-9,-
CASGIHRDGVYEQYF,TGCGCCAGCGGAATACACCGGGACGGGGTCTACGAGCAGTACTTC,TRBJ2-7,-,TRBV5-1,-
CAWRRRGANVLTF,TGTGCCTGGAGGAGGAGGGGGGCCAACGTCCTGACTTTC,TRBJ2-6,-,TRBV30,-
CASSMGDRYEQYF,TGTGCCAGCAGCATGGGAGACCGCTACGAGCAGTACTTC,TRBJ2-7,-,TRBV6-5,-
CASSLYGGRGEQYF,TGTGCCAGCAGTTTATACGGGGGTCGAGGCGAGCAGTACTTC,TRBJ2-7,-,TRBV27,-
CASSGLPARQHEQYF,TGTGCCAGCAGTGGTCTTCCGGCCCGGCAGCACGAGCAGTACTTC,TRBJ2-7,once,TRBV2,-
CASSIGGYVRQGHTDTQYF,TGTGCCAGTAGTATTGGTGGGTATGTGAGACAGGGACACACAGATACGCAGTATTTT,TRBJ2-3,-,TRBV19,TRBD1
CASSPVWGAYEQYF,TGTGCCAGCAGCCCTGTCTGGGGGGCCTACGAGCAGTACTTC,TRBJ2-7,-,TRBV5-6,-
CASSMPNRGWQPQHF,TGTGCCAGTAGTATGCCAAACAGGGGGTGGCAGCCCCAGCATTTT,TRBJ1-5,-,TRBV19,TRBD1
CASSQERGTEAFF,TGTGCCAGCAGCCAAGAACGGGGCACTGAAGCTTTCTTT,TRBJ1-1,few,TRBV4-2,-
CASSLVRDPRGNEQFF,TGTGCCAGCAGCTTAGTGAGGGACCCGAGGGGGAATGAGCAGTTCTTC,TRBJ2-1,-,TRBV7-9,-
CASSYAPSYEQYF,TGTGCCAGCAGTTACGCCCCCTCCTACGAGCAGTACTTC,TRBJ2-7,-,TRBV27,-
CSVDVGGHTGELFF,TGCAGCGTTGACGTCGGCGGACACACCGGGGAGCTGTTTTTT,TRBJ2-2,-,TRBV29-1,-
CASSPPWAAYEQYF,TGTGCCAGCAGCCCACCCTGGGCAGCCTACGAGCAGTACTTC,TRBJ2-7,-,TRBV5-4,-
CATSRDSGQPNTIYF,TGTGCCACCAGCAGAGATTCTGGACAGCCTAACACCATATATTTT,TRBJ1-3,-,TRBV15,-
CAASTGNYGYTF,TGTGCCGCCTCGACAGGGAACTATGGCTACACCTTC,TRBJ1-2,-,TRBV10-3,TRBD1
CASSHPGIILNEQFF,TGTGCCAGCAGCCACCCCGGGATCATCCTCAATGAGCAGTTCTTC,TRBJ2-1,-,TRBV11-2,-
CASSSTPQGYEQYF,TGTGCCAGCAGCTCCACACCACAGGGCTACGAGCAGTACTTC,TRBJ2-7,-,TRBV5-6,-
CASSVVGGTGELFF,TGTGCCAGCAGCGTAGTCGGGGGCACCGGGGAGCTGTTTTTT,TRBJ2-2,few,TRBV9,-
CASTTGGGNQPQHF,TGTGCCAGCACCACAGGGGGCGGGAATCAGCCCCAGCATTTT,TRBJ1-5,-,TRBV6-1,TRBD1